This TCR beta chain stems from a study of blood T cell repertoires in COVID-19. Study summary: Researchers got acute and convalescent COVID-19 samples from the United States, Italy and Spain. The cDNA or gDNA used as material had been derived from T cells, B-cell-depleted T cells, or PBMCs.

Authors' processing steps: Reference gene primer amplification in the assay estimated nucleated cell counts. Sequencing was performed with immunoSEQ multiplex PCR; in TCRdb, only in-frame clones are kept and a portion is missing. The D gene and trimming were derived from the DNA, and the V and J assignments and clone size from that table. The repertoire holds about 170,000 clones, with around 88% as singletons. The specimen sequenced was peripheral blood. The receptor comes from a woman aged 70-85 years who had recovered from COVID-19.

CDR3 region: CASSETGATYEQYF. In DNA form, the CDR3 reads TGTGCCAGCAGCGAGACAGGGGCGACCTACGAGCAGTACTTC. The chain is built from TRBV9 and TRBJ2-7; 8 bases map to TRBD1. Germline CDR1 reads SGDLS; CDR2 reads YYNGEE. The ends lost 3 bases at V and 2 bases at J; junction bases unmatched: 4. This CDR3 has 14 amino acids. The whole variable domain, remainder taken from reference TRBV9 and TRBJ2-7, is DSGVTQTPKHLITATGQRVTLRCSPRSGDLSVYWYQQSLDQGLQFLIQYYNGEERAKGNILERFSAQQFPDLHSELNLSSLELGDSALYFCASSETGATYEQYFGPGTRLTVT.